The 24 T cell receptor beta chains below all came from one sample that was sequenced in a study of OX40 agonist ivuxolimab in advanced cancers. Method: immunoSEQ multiplex PCR; TCRdb's copy keeps in-frame clones and lacks some. The data hold approximately 50,000 clones, with 70% to 90% observed a single time. The specimen was CD4+ or CD8+ T cells sorted from blood, collected in a trial of the OX40 agonist ivuxolimab. These receptors were obtained from an adult with an advanced solid tumor such as melanoma, head and neck, liver or kidney cancer.

The CDR3 sequence: CASRIGASTDTQYF. CDR3 sequence (DNA): TGTGCCAGCAGAATTGGGGCCAGCACAGATACGCAGTATTTT. The J gene is TRBJ2-3, the V gene TRBV7-2, with D perhaps matching TRBD1 (5 bases). This CDR3 has 14 residues. V was cut by 6 bases and J by 0 bases, with 10 bases left in between. Germline lookup yields CDR1 SGHTA and CDR2 FQGNSA.

This clone has a single count. J is TRBJ2-1 and V is TRBV7-2; D unresolved. The CDR3 extends over 15 amino acids. The germline V gene has CDR1 SGHTA and CDR2 FQGNSA. V dropped 4 bases and J dropped 4 bases, with 14 bases sitting between them. In DNA form, the CDR3 reads TGTGCCAGCAGCTCCGGACCACATTTTTACAATGAGCAGTTCTTC. It specifies CASSSGPHFYNEQFF.

The chain carries TRBV10-1 and TRBJ1-2; the D is unclear. V was cut by 2 bases and J by 2 bases, with 6 bases left in between. This CDR3 has 13 amino acids. Germline CDR1 and CDR2: WNHNN and SYGVQD (reference sequence). The CDR3 DNA sequence: TGCGCCAGCAGTGAGCTGGTAAACTATGGCTACACCTTC. It translates to CASSELVNYGYTF.

The chain recombines TRBV27 with TRBJ1-1; D ambiguous. V was shortened by 10 bases and J by 6 bases, with 21 bases between the two germline ends. This CDR3 has 14 amino acids. In germline, CDR1 is MNHEY, CDR2 SMNVEV (reference sequence). CDR3 sequence (DNA): TGTGCCACAAAACATTCGGGGATCGGGTCTGAAGCTTTCTTT. Translated, it gives CATKHSGIGSEAFF.

The chain is built from TRBV30 and TRBJ2-3; 7 bases map to TRBD2. V dropped 3 bases and J dropped 4; count of bases not matched to a gene: 13. The CDR3 runs 16 residues. Per the germline V gene, CDR1 is GTSNPN and CDR2 is SVGIG (reference sequence). The CDR3 protein is CAWRGGAGRSADTQYF. As DNA, the CDR3 is TGTGCCTGGAGGGGAGGAGCGGGGCGGTCCGCAGATACGCAGTATTTT.

This clone was observed a handful of times. The chain couples TRBV20-1 to TRBJ1-5; D gene unclear. The germline V and J ends were trimmed by 5 bases and 11 bases, with 13 bases remaining between them. Germline V gives CDR1 DFQATT, CDR2 SNEGSKA (reference sequence). The CDR3 is 11 residues long. The CDR3 is CSAAVGQAQHF. CDR3 bases: TGCAGTGCTGCAGTGGGCCAGGCCCAGCATTTT.

The chain carries TRBV10-3 and TRBJ1-2; 7 bases map to TRBD1. Germline V CDR1 and CDR2: ENHRY, SYGVKD. The length of the CDR3 is 17 residues. J was trimmed by 0 bases and V by 0 bases; bases with no gene match: 7. The CDR3 nucleotides read TGTGCCATCAGTGAGTCGGACAGGCGAAAAGCTAACTATGGCTACACCTTC. Its protein product is CAISESDRRKANYGYTF.

The chain is built from TRBV27 and TRBJ1-1; perhaps TRBD1 as D (5 bases). Trimming removed 8 bases at V and 4 bases at J, with 23 bases between. This CDR3 is built from 16 residues. The germline gives CDR1 MNHEY, CDR2 SMNVEV (reference sequence). CDR3 nucleotides: TGTGCCAGCTCCGAGGGCGGGGGTTATGGAGCCACTGAAGCTTTCTTT. Amino acids: CASSEGGGYGATEAFF.

The CDR3 DNA follows: TGTGCCAGCACCCGCCAAGGGATTTGGGGCTACAATGAGCAGTTCTTC. Amino acid sequence: CASTRQGIWGYNEQFF. The chain is built from TRBV27 and TRBJ2-1; no clear D gene. The V end lost 7 bases, the J end lost 3 bases, and 19 bases lay between the germline ends. The CDR3 consists of 16 residues. Germline CDR1 and CDR2: MNHEY and SMNVEV (reference sequence).

CDR3 sequence reads: CAISESRGTDTQYF. For the CDR3, the DNA is TGTGCCATCAGTGAGTCCCGGGGTACAGATACGCAGTATTTT. The rearrangement uses TRBV10-3 and TRBJ2-3; perhaps TRBD2 as D (5 bases). Germline V gene data show CDR1 as ENHRY and CDR2 as SYGVKD. Between the trimmed V and J ends, which lost 0 bases and 3 bases, there was a span of 7 bases. There are 14 residues in the CDR3.

This chain uses TRBV14 with TRBJ1-2; D may be TRBD1 (5 bases). CDR3 length: 13 amino acids. Trimming removed 6 bases from V and 7 bases from J, with 15 bases in between. CDR1 and CDR2 from the germline V gene are SGHDN and FVKESK. CDR3 loop: CASRPGLVGGYTF. In DNA, the CDR3 is TGTGCCAGCAGACCAGGGTTGGTCGGTGGCTACACCTTC.

The V gene is TRBV6-1, the J gene TRBJ2-7, with 9 bases matching TRBD1. Germline V lookup: CDR1 MNHNS, CDR2 SASEGT. Losses at the gene ends were 4 bases for V and 2 bases for J; bases not matched to a gene: 6. This CDR3 contains 15 residues. The CDR3 reads CASSVTGTGPYEQYF. CDR3 nucleotide sequence: TGTGCCAGCAGTGTGACCGGGACAGGGCCCTACGAGCAGTACTTC.

This clone was detected once. This chain connects TRBV14 to TRBJ2-7; D ambiguous. Germline CDR1 is SGHDN and CDR2 is FVKESK. CDR3 length: 16 amino acids. Trimming took off 1 base at V and 6 bases at J, with 19 bases between the two ends. This CDR3 reads CASSQGVSYSRREQYF. The CDR3 DNA reads as TGTGCCAGCAGCCAAGGGGTGTCTTATTCGAGGCGCGAGCAGTACTTC.

The chain uses TRBV11-2 and TRBJ2-7; 7 nucleotides line up with TRBD1. CDR1 SGHAT and CDR2 FQNNGV come from the germline V gene. Trimming at V came to 5 bases and at J to 6 bases, leaving 10 bases not matched to a gene. The CDR3 consists of 14 residues. DNA for the CDR3: TGTGCCAGCAGCCCGTCTGGGACAGCGGCCGAGCAGTACTTC. The encoded protein is CASSPSGTAAEQYF.

A few counts support this clone. V gene TRBV5-1 combines with J gene TRBJ1-3; D not certain. Germline-derived CDR1 and CDR2 are SGHRS and YFSETQ. Trimming removed 4 bases at V and 4 bases at J, with 12 bases between. This CDR3 contains 14 residues. CDR3 nucleotide sequence: TGCGCCAGCAGCGACCCGATATCCGGAAACACCATATATTTT. It encodes CASSDPISGNTIYF.

The gene calls are TRBV2 and TRBJ2-1; 13 bases are a match to TRBD2. CDR1 SNHLY and CDR2 FYNNEI come from the germline V gene. This CDR3 has 15 residues. V lost 6 bases to trimming and J lost 8 bases; unmatched junction nucleotides: 7. The CDR3 DNA follows: TGTGCCAGCAGCCTGGGACTAGCGGGGATCGATGAGCAGTTCTTC. Translating it yields CASSLGLAGIDEQFF.

The chain combines TRBV7-8 with TRBJ2-5; perhaps D is TRBD1 or TRBD2 (5 bases each). From germline, CDR1 is SGHVS and CDR2 FQNEAQ. This CDR3 comprises 16 residues. V lost 1 base and J 3 bases, leaving 15 bases between the germline ends. The CDR3: CASSLVGIGGEETQYF. The CDR3 nucleotides are TGTGCCAGCAGCTTAGTAGGAATTGGGGGAGAAGAGACCCAGTACTTC.

V usage is TRBV5-1 and J usage is TRBJ1-4; tentative D call: TRBD1 (6 bases). Germline loops: CDR1 SGHRS, CDR2 YFSETQ. CDR3 length equals 14 residues. V dropped 0 bases and J dropped 6 bases, with 9 bases sitting between them. The CDR3 protein is CASSLGTEDEKLFF. The CDR3 DNA sequence: TGCGCCAGCAGCTTGGGGACAGAGGATGAAAAACTGTTTTTT.

This clone was seen more than once but under ten times. This CDR3 reads CAGRVQGVSEAFF. The CDR3 DNA follows: TGTGCCGGACGCGTACAGGGAGTCAGTGAAGCTTTCTTT. V usage is TRBV30 and J usage is TRBJ1-1; TRBD1 is a possible D gene (6 bases). Per germline, CDR1 GTSNPN and CDR2 SVGIG (reference sequence). Trimming took off 8 bases at V and 7 bases at J, with 20 bases between the two ends. The CDR3 has 13 amino acids.

The chain joins TRBV30 to TRBJ1-4; D ambiguous. Germline V gives CDR1 GTSNPN, CDR2 SVGIG (reference sequence). Between the trimmed V and J ends, which lost 5 bases and 0 bases, there was a span of 10 bases. The CDR3 is made up of 14 amino acids. The CDR3 DNA follows: TGTGCCTGGGGGCCCACCGCAACTAATGAAAAACTGTTTTTT. Amino acids: CAWGPTATNEKLFF.

This chain links TRBV7-2 with TRBJ2-5; 9 nucleotides agree with TRBD1. Losses at the gene ends were 5 bases for V and 4 bases for J; bases not matched to a gene: 8. CDR3 length equals 15 residues. Germline V gene data show CDR1 as SGHTA and CDR2 as FQGNSA. The CDR3 coding sequence is TGTGCCAGCAGCCTCGGACAGGGGAGCGGAGAGACCCAGTACTTC. Translating it yields CASSLGQGSGETQYF. The complete variable domain, with remaining parts taken from reference TRBV7-2 and TRBJ2-5, reads GAGVSQSPSNKVTEKGKDVELRCDPISGHTALYWYRQSLGQGLEFLIYFQGNSAPDKSGLPSDRFSAERTGGSVSTLTIQRTQQEDSAVYLCASSLGQGSGETQYFGPGTRLLVL.

The J gene is TRBJ1-1, the V gene TRBV29-1; D might be TRBD1 (5 bases). Per germline, CDR1 SQVTM and CDR2 ANQGSEA. The CDR3 extends over 12 amino acids. As DNA, the CDR3 is TGCGCCGGCTGGGGGGGGAACACTGAAGCTTTCTTT. This codes for CAGWGGNTEAFF.

V gene TRBV27 combines with J gene TRBJ2-3; possibly TRBD1 or TRBD2 for D (6 bases each). There are 17 residues in the CDR3. The V gene's germline CDR1 is MNHEY and CDR2 SMNVEV (reference sequence). V was cut by 5 bases and J by 0 bases, with 18 bases left in between. CDR3 in amino acids: CASSGRGRGFSTDTQYF. The CDR3 region has the DNA TGTGCCAGCAGTGGCAGGGGACGGGGGTTTAGCACAGATACGCAGTATTTT.

This rearrangement joins TRBV6-1 to TRBJ1-2; no clear D gene. The CDR3 extends over 15 amino acids. V lost 2 bases and J 2 bases, leaving 12 bases between the germline ends. Germline V gives CDR1 MNHNS, CDR2 SASEGT. The CDR3 region has the DNA TGTGCCAGCAGTGAAACCCTGTCGGTAAACTATGGCTACACCTTC. Its translation: CASSETLSVNYGYTF.